This TCR beta chain was sequenced for a study of blood T cells in healthy people across ages. Whenever a sample was processed, at least 6 million PBMCs were isolated. This CDR3 region has 12 residues. Germline CDR1 and CDR2: SQVTM and ANQGSEA. The ends were cut back, 6 bases at V and 2 bases at J, with 8 bases in the middle. Primed by a sample-barcoded 5' primer and a J-beta primer mix, a second PCR proceeded for roughly 6 to 12 cycles. A template-switch adaptor containing 12 random nucleotides labeled each cDNA molecule. TCRdb itself ran the 5' RACE reads through MiXCR, one entry per CDR3 protein. The data show 1.4 million or so distinct CDR3 sequences, with approximately 43% seen just once and 4% held by the top ten.

Sequencing input: blood. The chain carries TRBV29-1 and TRBJ1-5; unclear D gene. This receptor was identified in a woman between 18 and 29 years old in good health. The DNA for the CDR3 is TGCAGCGTCGGATGGGGCAATCAGCCCCAGCATTTT. The encoded protein is CSVGWGNQPQHF.